This T cell receptor beta chain was observed in a study of control samples from healthy donors and cancer patients. This clone has a single count. Generated by immunoSEQ multiplex PCR, the TCRdb table keeps only in-frame clones and is missing some. The sample carries around 50,000 clones, nearly 96% recorded once. Germline V gene sequence: CDR1 SEHNR, CDR2 FQNEAQ (reference sequence). The CDR3 consists of 11 residues. Trimming took off 5 bases at V and 4 bases at J, with 5 bases between the two ends. The receptor comes from a woman aged 30 to 39 in good health. The rearrangement uses TRBV7-9 and TRBJ1-1; unclear D gene. The sequenced material came from blood. CDR3 nucleotide sequence: TGTGCCAGCAGCCCCAGCACTGAAGCTTTCTTT. As protein: CASSPSTEAFF.